The entry below describes one TCR beta chain. The antigen remains undetermined. This specimen comes from a study of cytomegalovirus exposure and HLA in healthy donors. The study, taken as a whole, reports: By a later analysis, the bulk of CMV-associated TCR beta chains appeared HLA-restricted. Of the V segments, some could not be distinguished, including TRBV6-2 and TRBV6-3, and were excluded.

This PCR relied on a set of 60 Vbeta primers and 13 Jbeta primers. The protocol was immunoSEQ multiplex PCR, while the TCRdb copy is restricted to in-frame clones and leaves out a portion. Of tens of thousands of clones in the sample, roughly three fifths were seen once. Germline loops: CDR1 LNHDA, CDR2 SQIVND (reference sequence). The CDR3 has 15 residues. V shed 4 bases and J shed 3 bases, with 15 bases lying between them. The chain carries TRBV19 and TRBJ1-1, with a weak D call TRBD1 (6 bases). The sample taken for sequencing was PBMCs. The sequence derives from a woman in her 30s in good health and CMV-seronegative. CDR3: CASSKGGRGYTEAFF. CDR3 coding DNA: TGTGCCAGTAGTAAGGGTGGCAGGGGATACACTGAAGCTTTCTTT.